The sequence of this T cell receptor beta chain was determined in a study of T-cell memory formation after mild COVID-19. Study-level results: Among clones contracting day 15 to 85, CD4/CD8 was balanced, whereas later expanders leaned CD4+. Pre-infection memory contained some responding clones, which suggested that cross-reactive memory had joined.

This clonotype was seen only once. Antigen: not known. Germline CDR1 ENHRY, CDR2 SYGVKD. The length of the CDR3 is 15 residues. Between the trimmed V and J ends, which lost 2 bases and 8 bases, there was a span of 18 bases. TCRalpha and TCRbeta libraries used 5'RACE with constant-segment primers and UMIs. TCRdb independently ran MiXCR on the 5' RACE reads; one entry per CDR3 protein. The sample has about 100,000 distinct CDR3 sequences, over 15% seen once; the top ten hold around 5.1%. The TCR sequence derives from a man in his late teens or twenties who had mild COVID-19 (a few samples of this study predate the infection). Cell type and time point are not known. The source material was PBMCs or a T cell subset sorted from them (not recorded which). V gene TRBV10-3 combines with J gene TRBJ1-2, with D perhaps TRBD1 (5 bases). The CDR3 DNA reads TGTGCCATCAGTGAGCGGGACCGGGACGACAGAGGCTACACCTTC. Translating gives CAISERDRDDRGYTF.